These 7 T cell receptor beta chains share one sample of origin, sequenced in a study of T cell responses to AZD1222 COVID-19 vaccine. Data came from immunoSEQ multiplex PCR; TCRdb stores just in-frame clones and leaves some out. Here the sample spans under 150,000 clones, 70% to 90% being singletons. The sample consisted of peripheral blood, taken on day 0 of AZD1222 vaccination. The receptors derive from an adult in good health.

The V call is TRBV15, the J call TRBJ1-3, with D perhaps matching TRBD1 (6 bases). Trimming took 2 bases from V and 3 from J, leaving 8 bases between them. Germline CDR1 LNHNV, CDR2 YYDKDF (reference sequence). This CDR3 region has 14 residues. In DNA, the CDR3 is TGTGCCACCAGCAGATCGGACAGTGGAAACACCATATATTTT. It codes for CATSRSDSGNTIYF.

The chain uses TRBV18 and TRBJ1-2; D is undetermined. This CDR3 is 14 amino acids long. V was clipped by 4 bases and J by 8 bases, with 17 bases between them. Per the germline V gene, CDR1 is KGHSH and CDR2 is LQKENI. The CDR3 nucleotides read TGTGCCAGCTCACGGGAGGACCGGCCCCCCGGCTACACCTTC. Its protein is CASSREDRPPGYTF.

This chain connects TRBV9 to TRBJ1-2; 9 bases fit TRBD1. The germline V gene has CDR1 SGDLS and CDR2 YYNGEE. V lost 4 bases, J lost 8 bases, and 9 bases stayed unmatched. The CDR3 is 14 residues long. CDR3 sequence (DNA): TGTGCCAGCAGCCCCCGGGACAGGGACCGGGGCTACACCTTC. Its translation is CASSPRDRDRGYTF. The entire variable domain, with the rest obtained from reference TRBV9 and TRBJ1-2, is as follows: DSGVTQTPKHLITATGQRVTLRCSPRSGDLSVYWYQQSLDQGLQFLIQYYNGEERAKGNILERFSAQQFPDLHSELNLSSLELGDSALYFCASSPRDRDRGYTFGSGTRLTVV.

The count of this clone is one. The chain joins TRBV27 to TRBJ1-5; weak D call: TRBD1 (6 bases). Trimming removed 2 bases from V and 9 bases from J, with 14 bases in between. The length of the CDR3 is 14 residues. Germline assignment: CDR1 MNHEY and CDR2 SMNVEV (reference sequence). CDR3 loop: CASSLRTAVRPQHF. In DNA, the CDR3 is TGTGCCAGCAGTTTAAGGACAGCCGTTAGGCCCCAGCATTTT.

The V gene is TRBV30, the J gene TRBJ1-2; TRBD1 agrees at 7 bases. V shed 4 bases, J shed 3 bases, and the junction held 5 bases outside the gene matches. CDR1 and CDR2 (germline): GTSNPN, SVGIG (reference sequence). This CDR3 has 13 amino acids. As DNA, the CDR3 is TGTGCCTGGACCACAGGGGTAGACTATGGCTACACCTTC. It codes for CAWTTGVDYGYTF.

This chain links TRBV18 with TRBJ2-1; TRBD2 matches 7 bases. The length of the CDR3 is 13 residues. The junction had 4 bases not matched to a gene; V was cut back by 5 bases and J by 6 bases. Germline V gene sequence: CDR1 KGHSH, CDR2 LQKENI. DNA of the CDR3: TGTGCCAGCTCAGCGACTAGCCGCAATGAGCAGTTCTTC. This encodes CASSATSRNEQFF.

The J gene is TRBJ1-5, the V gene TRBV29-1; 7 bases match TRBD1. This CDR3 region has 13 residues. With 4 bases clipped from V and 2 bases from J, the junction kept 2 bases outside the gene matches. Per the germline V gene, CDR1 is SQVTM and CDR2 is ANQGSEA. The chain's CDR3 is CSVGTGRNQPQHF. Written as DNA, the CDR3 is TGCAGCGTTGGGACAGGCCGCAATCAGCCCCAGCATTTT.